These 14 T cell receptor beta chains share one sample of origin, sequenced in a study of blood T cell repertoires in COVID-19. Generated by immunoSEQ multiplex PCR, the TCRdb table keeps only in-frame clones and is missing some. Altogether about 150,000 clones are present, approximately 86% being singletons, with the ten largest covering about 3.5%. Specimen: peripheral blood. Source of these receptors: a man in his 70s with acute or convalescent COVID-19.

The gene calls are TRBV6-5 and TRBJ1-1, with 9 bases matching TRBD1. This CDR3 is built from 15 residues. Per the germline V gene, CDR1 is MNHEY and CDR2 is SVGAGI. J lost 8 bases, V lost 0 bases, and 7 bases had no gene match. CDR3 in DNA: TGTGCCAGCAGTTACTCCCGACAGGGGGAGGGGGAAGCTTTCTTT. Encoded protein: CASSYSRQGEGEAFF.

This chain connects TRBV6-4 to TRBJ2-2, with a weak D call TRBD1 (5 bases). Germline V CDR1 and CDR2: MRHNA, SNTAGT. Trimming shortened V by 0 bases and J by 5 bases, and 7 bases separated the two germline ends. This CDR3 region has 14 residues. The CDR3 loop is CASSDSKGTGELFF. The CDR3 DNA reads as TGTGCCAGCAGTGACTCTAAGGGGACCGGGGAGCTGTTTTTT.

The rearrangement joins TRBV29-1 to TRBJ2-5; 9 nucleotides line up with TRBD1. The junction had 5 bases not matched to a gene; V was cut back by 7 bases and J by 5 bases. CDR1 and CDR2 (germline): SQVTM, ANQGSEA. The CDR3 sequence is 12 residues long. The CDR3 region is CSGGQGWETQYF. In DNA, the CDR3 is TGCAGCGGGGGACAGGGTTGGGAGACCCAGTACTTC.

This clone appeared a single time. The rearrangement uses TRBV9 and TRBJ2-5; 9 bases match TRBD1. The length of the CDR3 is 14 residues. Unmatched junction bases numbered 4, after V lost 4 bases and J lost 3 bases. Germline-derived CDR1 and CDR2 are SGDLS and YYNGEE. CDR3 bases: TGTGCCAGCAGCTTCCGGGACAGGGAAGAGACCCAGTACTTC. Translation: CASSFRDREETQYF.

This sequence joins TRBV7-2 and TRBJ2-1, with D possibly being TRBD1 (6 bases). V shed 5 bases and J shed 0 bases, with 20 bases lying between them. Germline V lookup: CDR1 SGHTA, CDR2 FQGNSA. The CDR3 contains 18 residues. The CDR3 region is CASSHQTGPRGSYNEQFF. In DNA form, the CDR3 reads TGTGCCAGCAGCCACCAGACAGGCCCAAGAGGCTCCTACAATGAGCAGTTCTTC.

This clone was seen a single time. The chain links TRBV29-1 to TRBJ2-1; no firm D call. The germline gives CDR1 SQVTM, CDR2 ANQGSEA. The CDR3 is 11 residues long. Trimming removed 3 bases from V and 3 bases from J, with 3 bases in between. The CDR3 sequence: CSVDSYNEQFF. For the CDR3, the DNA is TGCAGCGTTGACAGCTACAATGAGCAGTTCTTC.

The rearrangement uses TRBV7-2 and TRBJ2-1; 13 nucleotides agree with TRBD2. V shed 6 bases and J 5 bases; nucleotides not matched to a gene: 1. Germline-derived CDR1 and CDR2 are SGHTA and FQGNSA. The CDR3 covers 14 residues. CDR3 DNA sequence: TGTGCCAGCAGAGGACTAGCGGGAGACAATGAGCAGTTCTTC. This gives the protein CASRGLAGDNEQFF.

The chain carries TRBV6-5 and TRBJ1-1, with 12 bases lining up with TRBD1. Looked up from germline, CDR1 is MNHEY and CDR2 is SVGAGI. CDR3 length: 14 amino acids. V lost 6 bases and J lost 7; bases outside the gene matches: 6. The CDR3 loop reads CASSRDRGLFEAFF. Written as DNA, the CDR3 is TGTGCCAGCAGCAGGGACAGGGGGCTGTTTGAAGCTTTCTTT.

This clone is categorized as medium-sized. The chain has TRBV3-1 (or the pseudogene TRBV3-2) and TRBJ2-1; possible D gene TRBD1, 6 bases. Deletions cut 4 bases from V and 2 bases from J, with 12 bases between. The V gene's germline CDR1 is LGHDT and CDR2 YNNKEL (reference sequence). This CDR3 is built from 15 residues. The CDR3, as DNA: TGTGCCAGCAGCCCAGACAGGTTAGCCTACAATGAGCAGTTCTTC. Amino acids: CASSPDRLAYNEQFF.

The rearrangement links TRBV7-8 to TRBJ1-2; 11 bases agree with TRBD1. CDR1 SGHVS and CDR2 FQNEAQ come from the germline V gene. The ends lost 5 bases at V and 5 bases at J; junction bases unmatched: 7. The CDR3 consists of 15 residues. In DNA, the CDR3 is TGTGCCAGCAGCCCCAGGACAGGGGGCGGTTATGGCTACACCTTC. Protein: CASSPRTGGGYGYTF.

The table lists this clone with a count of one. The rearrangement uses TRBV18 and TRBJ1-1; D is uncertain. The V end lost 6 bases, the J end lost 4 bases, and 15 bases lay between the germline ends. There are 14 residues in the CDR3. Germline V gives CDR1 KGHSH, CDR2 LQKENI. The CDR3 DNA is TGTGCCAGCTCTTCCAGTCCGGGGATCACTGAAGCTTTCTTT. Its translation is CASSSSPGITEAFF.

The gene calls are TRBV25-1 and TRBJ1-1; D is unclear. V was pared by 1 base and J by 7 bases, with 10 bases between. The CDR3 is 13 residues long. Per germline, CDR1 MGHDK and CDR2 SYGVNS. The CDR3 spells CASSELGGFEAFF. CDR3 bases: TGTGCCAGCAGTGAATTAGGCGGGTTTGAAGCTTTCTTT.

CDR3 bases: TGCGCCAGCAGTGAGCCCCCAACCGGGGAGCTGTTTTTT. The encoded protein is CASSEPPTGELFF. V gene TRBV10-1 combines with J gene TRBJ2-2; D gene unclear. The V gene's germline CDR1 is WNHNN and CDR2 SYGVQD (reference sequence). This CDR3 region has 13 residues. V shed 2 bases and J shed 5 bases, with 6 bases lying between them.

A single count supports this clone. The CDR3 nucleotides are TGCGCCAGCAGCCACTGGGACAGGGAGTCCACCGGGGAGCTGTTTTTT. Residues: CASSHWDRESTGELFF. The chain links TRBV5-1 to TRBJ2-2; 9 bases match TRBD1. CDR3 length: 16 amino acids. The germline CDR1 and CDR2 sequences are SGHRS and YFSETQ. V trimming: 4 bases; J trimming: 4 bases; junction bases outside the gene matches: 8.